These T cell receptor beta chains were read from a single sample in a study of CD4 and CD8 cells across lung adenocarcinoma regions. TCRdb processed the PCR reads anew with MiXCR; each CDR3 protein has one entry. The sample records about 5,500 distinct CDR3 sequences, roughly 50% being singletons. Sequenced input: CD8+ T cells from the margin of a lung tumor. These receptors were obtained from a male donor with lung adenocarcinoma. The CD4 and CD8 labels of this study may be unreliable. Each CDR3 is given with its conserved first and last residue. D genes are given only for firm matches. The size field is filled for only some rows; it gives once, few, many or a size class.

V	J	size	D	DNA	CDR3
TRBV7-6	TRBJ2-5	.	TRBD2	TGTGCCAGCAGCTTGGGGCTCGGGGGGGGTGACCAGGAGACCCAGTATTTC	CASSLGLGGGDQETQYF
TRBV10-1	TRBJ2-3	.	TRBD2	TGCGCCAGCGCGGGGGGGGCGGGAGTGAAAAACATTCAGTATTTT	CASAGGAGVKNIQYF
TRBV6-1	TRBJ2-3	many	.	TGTGCCAGCAGTCGGGCAGATACGCAGTATTTT	CASSRADTQYF
TRBV15	TRBJ2-7	.	TRBD1	TGTGCCACCAGCAGAGCGCTTCCGGGACAGGGGGCCTACGAGCAGTACTTC	CATSRALPGQGAYEQYF
TRBV6-1	TRBJ2-5	.	TRBD2	TGTGCCAGCAGTCCCCTATTAGCGGGAGTCCGGGGAGCCCAGTACTTC	CASSPLLAGVRGAQYF
TRBV27	TRBJ2-1	many	TRBD2	TGTGCCAGCAGTGTCTCACTAGCGAGAAATGAGCAGTTCTTC	CASSVSLARNEQFF
TRBV3-1	TRBJ2-2	.	.	TGTGCCAGCAGCCTTGGTAGATCCGGGGAGCTGTTTTTT	CASSLGRSGELFF
TRBV6-1	TRBJ2-3	.	.	TGTGCCAGCAGTGATTCAGGAGATACGCAGTATTTT	CASSDSGDTQYF
TRBV27	TRBJ1-6	few	.	.	CASSSVAVGSYEQYF
TRBV27	TRBJ2-5	.	.	TGTGCCAGCAGTTTAAACAGGCTAGAGACCCAGTACTTC	CASSLNRLETQYF
TRBV7-3	TRBJ1-6	.	TRBD1	TGTGCCAGCAGCAGGACAGGGACGAATTCACCCCTCCACTTT	CASSRTGTNSPLHF
TRBV6-1	TRBJ2-2	medium-sized	TRBD1	TGTGCCAGCAGGGACAGGGGGCGCACCGGGGAGCTGTTTTTT	CASRDRGRTGELFF
TRBV7-8	TRBJ2-3	.	.	TGTGCCAGCAGGAGCATCGGGGGAGGAAGCACCGGGGAGCAGTATTTT	CASRSIGGGSTGEQYF
TRBV5-1	TRBJ2-5	.	TRBD2	TGCGCCAGCAGACGGGATCTAGCGGCCCAAGAGACCCAGTACTTC	CASRRDLAAQETQYF
TRBV6-1	TRBJ2-2	.	TRBD1	TGTGCCAGCAGTGAGGGACAGGGGTACACCGGGGAGCTGTTTTTT	CASSEGQGYTGELFF
TRBV6-5	TRBJ1-6	many	.	TGTGCCAGCAGTTACTCCAAAAGGGCCGATTCACCCCTCCACTTT	CASSYSKRADSPLHF
TRBV6-1	TRBJ2-1	.	.	TGTGCCAGCACGTACGGGTACAATGAGCAGTTCTTC	CASTYGYNEQFF
TRBV6-1	TRBJ2-3	many	.	TGTGCCAGCAGTGGGTGGGGGAGGGACATCACAGATACGCAGTATTTT	CASSGWGRDITDTQYF
TRBV12-3/TRBV12-4	TRBJ2-2	.	.	TGTGCCAGCAGTTTATCTAGAATTGCCGGGGAGCTGTTTTTT	CASSLSRIAGELFF
TRBV6-1	TRBJ2-7	.	TRBD2	TGTGCCAGCAGTGAAGGGTCTAGCGGGAGGGCTGGCGAGCAGTACTTC	CASSEGSSGRAGEQYF
TRBV10-1	TRBJ2-3	many	.	TGCGCCAGCAGTGAAGGAGCGTACGCCGCAGATACGCAGTATTTT	CASSEGAYAADTQYF
TRBV6-5	TRBJ2-1	.	.	TGTGCCAGCAGTTACTCCTACGGACAGTTATACAATGAGCAGTTCTTC	CASSYSYGQLYNEQFF
TRBV6-1	TRBJ2-7	.	.	TGTGCCAGCAGTAGGGACACGAACGGCGAGCAGTACTTC	CASSRDTNGEQYF
TRBV27	TRBJ2-1	once	.	TGTGCCAGCAATCTCCGGGGGCCGGATGAGCAGTTCTTC	CASNLRGPDEQFF
TRBV27	TRBJ2-1	few	TRBD2	TGTGCCAGCAGTACGGGACTAGCCAGATCAGGACGCTACAATGAGCAGTTCTTC	CASSTGLARSGRYNEQFF
TRBV6-5	TRBJ1-2	.	TRBD1	TGTGCCAGCAGTTCAGGGGGAAACAACTATGGCTACACCTTC	CASSSGGNNYGYTF
TRBV12-3/TRBV12-4	TRBJ2-1	many	.	TGTGCCAGCAGTGACCAGGGCCATGAGCAGTTCTTC	CASSDQGHEQFF
TRBV6-1	TRBJ2-3	many	TRBD2	TGTGCCAGCAGTGTGGGACTAGCATATTCAGATACGCAGTATTTT	CASSVGLAYSDTQYF
TRBV6-5	TRBJ1-2	once	.	TGTGCCAGCAGTTCCCAGATCCAGGGTGATGGCTACACCTTC	CASSSQIQGDGYTF
TRBV6-5	TRBJ2-3	many	.	TGTGCCAGCAGTTACCCAGATACGCAGTATTTT	CASSYPDTQYF
TRBV6-1	TRBJ1-2	many	.	TGTGCCAGCAATGAAGGGGTTGGCTACACCTTC	CASNEGVGYTF
TRBV6-1	TRBJ2-1	few	.	TGTGCCAGCAGTGCGCCGGGGCCCTCCTACAATGAGCAGTTCTTC	CASSAPGPSYNEQFF
TRBV30	TRBJ2-6	.	.	TGTGCCTGGAGTAGGCAGGGTGATGGGGCCAACGTCCTGACTTTC	CAWSRQGDGANVLTF
TRBV7-2	TRBJ1-1	.	.	TGTGCCAGCAGCCTTTTTGAGAACACTGAAGCTTTCTTT	CASSLFENTEAFF
TRBV6-1	TRBJ2-7	few	.	TGTGCCAGCAGTCTCTCCTCGCCGGGTTTAACCGAGGGACTTTATGTGTACGAGCAGTACTTC	CASSLSSPGLTEGLYVYEQYF
TRBV27	TRBJ2-5	.	TRBD1	TGTGCCAGCACTGATTTCCGGACAGGGGAAGAGACCCAGTACTTC	CASTDFRTGEETQYF
TRBV27	TRBJ2-1	.	TRBD2	TGTGCCAGCAGTCCGGGGACTAGCGGGACTAACTACAATGAGCAGTTCTTC	CASSPGTSGTNYNEQFF